Sequencing of this T cell receptor (beta chain) was carried out in a study of molecular identifiers for immune sequencing clone quantification. Study-wide background: In replicates, the authors split RNA from approximately 20,000 or 98,000 naive CD8 cells five ways and sequenced four.

Making the bulk TCR libraries relied on previously described methods and listed TCR primers. One entry per CDR3 protein results from TCRdb running MiXCR on the PCR reads. The table has more than 450,000 distinct CDR3 sequences, approximately 25% seen once; the top ten hold about 0.75%. This clonotype was picked up a small number of times. Sequencing input: naive CD8+ T cells from blood, with Jurkat cell RNA spiked in. Subset indicated: FACS-sorted CD8+CD4-CCR7+CD45RA+ naive T cells. This sequence originates from a human donor in good health. Some libraries in this study had Jurkat cell RNA spiked in.

The CDR3 here is CASSSQDRNIQYF. DNA for the CDR3: TGTGCCAGCAGCTCACAGGACAGGAACATTCAGTACTTC. The chain carries TRBV9 and TRBJ2-4, with TRBD1 identical over 7 bases. The germline gives CDR1 SGDLS, CDR2 YYNGEE. J lost 7 bases, V lost 4 bases, and 5 bases had no gene match. CDR3 length equals 13 residues.